These T cell receptor beta chains were read from a single sample in a study of cytomegalovirus exposure and HLA in healthy donors. Profiling relied on immunoSEQ multiplex PCR, and the TCRdb table lists in-frame clones only, not all of them. The repertoire holds under 300,000 clones, roughly 86% seen once, with around 1.2% in the top ten. Material: PBMCs. These receptors all come from a woman aged 25 to 39 in good health and CMV-seropositive. The CDR3 runs from the conserved cysteine through the conserved F or W. D genes are given only for firm matches. Size is stated for part of the rows, as once, few or many counts, or as a class when the clone is expanded.

j_call clone_size v_call d_call cdr3_nt cdr3_aa
TRBJ2-5 - TRBV7-9 - TGTGCCAGCAGCTTAGGGGACTCCCATTACTTC CASSLGDSHYF
TRBJ2-7 - TRBV6-5 TRBD1 TGTGCCAGCAGTTATACGACAGGGGACGAGCAGTACTTC CASSYTTGDEQYF
TRBJ2-5 - TRBV7-9 TRBD1 TGTGCCAGCAGTCGTGGACAGGGCGGGGAGACCCAGTACTTC CASSRGQGGETQYF
TRBJ2-2 - TRBV2 TRBD1 TGTGCCAGCGGATCGGGACAGACAAACACCGGGGAGCTGTTTTTT CASGSGQTNTGELFF
TRBJ2-7 - TRBV5-1 TRBD2 TGCGCCAGCAGCTGGACTAGCGGGGGTAAGGCCCACGAGCAGTACTTC CASSWTSGGKAHEQYF
TRBJ2-7 - TRBV21-1 - TGTGCCAGCAGCAAAGCGCTTTGGGACAGAGGACTAGCGGAGACATACGAGCAGTACTTC CASSKALWDRGLAETYEQYF
TRBJ1-2 - TRBV5-6 - TGTGCCAGCAGCTTGGTCCAGGATCCCTATGGCTACACCTTC CASSLVQDPYGYTF
TRBJ2-2 few TRBV7-6 - TGTGCCAGCAGCTTAGCTTCAGGGGGGGAGCTGTTTTTT CASSLASGGELFF
TRBJ1-2 - TRBV28 - TGTGCCAGCAGTTTACCCCAGGGGAATAGTCCGGGTGGCTACACCTTC CASSLPQGNSPGGYTF
TRBJ2-1 - TRBV7-6 - TGTGCCAGCAGCTTGGGACTTTCCTACAATGAGCAGTTCTTC CASSLGLSYNEQFF
TRBJ2-3 - TRBV4-2 - TGTGCCAGCAGCCAGACATTTTTAACGTCGACAGATACGCAGTATTTT CASSQTFLTSTDTQYF
TRBJ2-7 once TRBV28 - TGTGCCAGCAGTTTATACCGCGGGACCTACGAGCAGTACTTC CASSLYRGTYEQYF
TRBJ2-3 - TRBV5-1 - TGCGCCAGCAGCTTGGCCGGTGGAGATACGCAGTATTTT CASSLAGGDTQYF
TRBJ1-3 - TRBV30 - TGTGCCTGGAGTTACATAAGAGGGGGAGCCGGAAACACCATATATTTT CAWSYIRGGAGNTIYF
TRBJ2-7 - TRBV28 TRBD1 TGTGCCAGCAGTGGACAGGGGATAGGGACCTACGAGCAGTACTTC CASSGQGIGTYEQYF
TRBJ2-1 - TRBV5-1 TRBD1 TGCGCCAGCAGCAAGGCGGGACAGGGAGATGAGCAGTTCTTC CASSKAGQGDEQFF
TRBJ2-1 few TRBV6-4 - TGTGCCAGCAGTGACTCGCTAGATAACAATGAGCAGTTCTTC CASSDSLDNNEQFF
TRBJ2-1 once TRBV9 TRBD2 TGTGCCAGCAGCGTAGCCCAGCGGGATAACAATGAGCAGTTCTTC CASSVAQRDNNEQFF
TRBJ2-1 - TRBV19 TRBD2 TGTGCCAGTAGTGGGACTAGCGGGGGACCGAACCCCTACAATGAGCAGTTCTTC CASSGTSGGPNPYNEQFF
TRBJ2-2 - TRBV19 TRBD2 TGTGCCAGTAGTAGAATACACCGGGACTACTCGAACACCGGGGAGCTGTTTTTT CASSRIHRDYSNTGELFF
TRBJ1-1 - TRBV29-1 - TGCAGCGTTGGACAGTTGAACACTGAAGCTTTCTTT CSVGQLNTEAFF
TRBJ2-7 - TRBV6-1 - TGTGCCAGCAGTGAATTAATAGGTGGAGGCTACGAGCAGTACTTC CASSELIGGGYEQYF
TRBJ2-7 - TRBV5-4 - TGTGCCAGCAGCTTGCTCGGCTACGAGCAGTACTTC CASSLLGYEQYF
TRBJ1-5 - TRBV27 - TGTGCCAGCAGTTTTGACGGCGGTCAGCCCCAGCATTTT CASSFDGGQPQHF
TRBJ1-2 - TRBV7-9 - TGTGCCAGCAGCTTGATCGGTGGCTATGGCTACACCTTC CASSLIGGYGYTF
TRBJ2-7 few TRBV19 - TGTGCCAGTAGTCCCGGGACCTACGAGCAGTACTTC CASSPGTYEQYF
TRBJ1-1 - TRBV7-9 - TGTGCCAGCAGCTCCGGGACATCCGAATTCATGAACACTGAAGCTTTCTTT CASSSGTSEFMNTEAFF
TRBJ2-7 - TRBV7-9 - TGTGCCAGCAGCTCTGGAGAACCCTACGAGCAGTACTTC CASSSGEPYEQYF
TRBJ2-3 - TRBV6-6 TRBD2 TGTGCCAGCAGTTTCCCGGGACTAACTAGCACAGATACGCAGTATTTT CASSFPGLTSTDTQYF
TRBJ2-7 - TRBV5-4 TRBD2 TGTGCCAGCAGCCCACGACTAGCGGGAGGGTACTACGAGCAGTACTTC CASSPRLAGGYYEQYF
TRBJ1-2 few TRBV6-6 - TGTGCCAGCACCCAGGATAACTATGGCTACACCTTC CASTQDNYGYTF
TRBJ2-7 - TRBV2 - TGTGGGACAACCTCAGAACGGGAGCAGTACTTC CGTTSEREQYF
TRBJ2-1 - TRBV7-2 - TGTGCCAGCAGCTTAGCCCTCTTCGGCGGCAATGAGCAGTTCTTC CASSLALFGGNEQFF
TRBJ2-1 once TRBV5-6 TRBD2 TGTGCCAGCAGCTCCTTAGCGGGGGGCGACAATGAGCAGTTCTTC CASSSLAGGDNEQFF
TRBJ1-4 once TRBV27 TRBD1 TGTGCCAGCAGTGAGGCGACAGGGGGAAAAGAAAAACTGTTTTTT CASSEATGGKEKLFF
TRBJ2-5 once TRBV30 - TGTGCCTGGAGTCCCACGGGGGTGGCGACCCAGTACTTC CAWSPTGVATQYF
TRBJ1-1 once TRBV11-3 - TGTGCCAGCAGCTTAGGGACGGGGGCTTTCTTT CASSLGTGAFF
TRBJ1-4 - TRBV19 - TGTGCCAGTAGTCCGCCGGAGGGAACTAATGAAAAACTGTTTTTT CASSPPEGTNEKLFF
TRBJ2-5 - TRBV28 - TGTGCCAGCAGTGTGCGGGGTCCAGAGACCCAGTACTTC CASSVRGPETQYF
TRBJ1-5 - TRBV27 - TGTGCCAGCAGCCATGGGGGCTGGAAGCTGCCCCAGCATTTT CASSHGGWKLPQHF
TRBJ2-7 - TRBV7-3 TRBD1 TGTGCCAGCAGCCCAGGACAGGGAGAGGAGCAGTACTTC CASSPGQGEEQYF
TRBJ1-5 - TRBV30 - TGTGCCTGGAGTCCCCCAGTTAATAGCAATCAGCCCCAGCATTTT CAWSPPVNSNQPQHF
TRBJ2-3 - TRBV9 TRBD2 TGTGCCAGCAGCGTAGTGACTAGCGGATCTCGTGATACGCAGTATTTT CASSVVTSGSRDTQYF
TRBJ1-5 - TRBV19 TRBD1 TGTGCCAGTAGTCTTCGGACAGGGCGAGGTCAGCCCCAGCATTTT CASSLRTGRGQPQHF
TRBJ2-7 - TRBV10-3 - TGTGCCATCACGCGGGACGGATTGGACGAGCAGTACTTC CAITRDGLDEQYF
TRBJ2-2 - TRBV6-1 - TGTGCCAGCAGTGAAATCCAGCAGGGGAGGCTGTTTTTT CASSEIQQGRLFF
TRBJ2-5 - TRBV18 TRBD2 TGTGCCAGCTCACGGAGCGGGAGAGGAGAAGAGACCCAGTACTTC CASSRSGRGEETQYF
TRBJ2-6 - TRBV19 - TGTGCCAGTAGCGGCAGGAAGAGCTCTGGGGCCAACGTCCTGACTTTC CASSGRKSSGANVLTF
TRBJ1-2 - TRBV11-3 - TGTGCCAGCAGTTCAAACCGCGACAGCAACTCCTATGGCTACACCTTC CASSSNRDSNSYGYTF
TRBJ1-4 - TRBV5-1 - TGCGCCAGCAGCTTGGGCGGTGAAAAACTGTTTTTT CASSLGGEKLFF
TRBJ2-7 - TRBV29-1 TRBD1 TGCAGCGTAACCGGGACAGGGTCCGACGAGCAGTACTTC CSVTGTGSDEQYF
TRBJ2-3 - TRBV28 TRBD2 TGTGCCAGCAGTTTATCCCCAGGGGCGGGAGGTACGCAGTATTTT CASSLSPGAGGTQYF
TRBJ2-7 - TRBV30 - TGTGCCTGGAGTGTACGGGGTCTACCCTACGAGCAGTACTTC CAWSVRGLPYEQYF
TRBJ1-2 - TRBV28 - TGTGCCAGCAGTTTGATTCAGGGTTCAGCCTATGGCTACACCTTC CASSLIQGSAYGYTF
TRBJ2-7 - TRBV7-9 - TGTGCCAGCAGCCCCCAGAATATCGAGCAGTACTTC CASSPQNIEQYF
TRBJ2-5 - TRBV30 TRBD2 TGTGCCTGGAGTAAGGGACTAGCTGGGGAGACCCAGTACTTC CAWSKGLAGETQYF
TRBJ2-7 - TRBV27 - TGTGCCAGCAGTCCCCGCCCTGGGCTAGCGCCGGAGCAGTACTTC CASSPRPGLAPEQYF
TRBJ2-4 - TRBV27 - TGTGCCAGCAGTTCCTACAGGAATCAAAACATTCAGTACTTC CASSSYRNQNIQYF